These T cell receptor beta chains were read from a single sample in a study of blood T cell repertoires in COVID-19. Profiled with immunoSEQ multiplex PCR; TCRdb holds only in-frame clones, not every one. The data contain about 350,000 clones, about nine tenths of them seen just once; the ten biggest clones take up roughly 9.9%. Source material: peripheral blood. The origin of the receptors is a man between 25 and 39 years old with COVID-19, enrolled during active disease. Both conserved end residues are part of each CDR3. The D gene is left open where the match is weak. The size entry is marked missing in some rows and otherwise reads once, few, many or a size class.

d_call j_call clone_size v_call cdr3_nt cdr3_aa
TRBD2 TRBJ2-7 few TRBV2 TGTGCCAGCACCTTTAGCGGGAGCTCCTACGAGCAGTACTTC CASTFSGSSYEQYF
. TRBJ1-5 . TRBV6-6 TGTGCCAGCAGTCTGGACAGTCATCAGCCCCAGCATTTT CASSLDSHQPQHF
TRBD2 TRBJ2-1 . TRBV10-3 TGTGCCATCAGCGGACTAGCGGGAGGGTCAGGTGAGCAGTTCTTC CAISGLAGGSGEQFF
. TRBJ2-6 . TRBV24-1 TGTGCCACCAGTGAACGCAGGGACTCCGGGGCCAACGTCCTGACTTTC CATSERRDSGANVLTF
. TRBJ1-2 once TRBV6-4 TGTGCCAGCAGTGACAGTGGCCGCTATGGCTACACCTTC CASSDSGRYGYTF
. TRBJ2-2 . TRBV3-1/TRBV3-2 TGTGCCAGCAGCCAAGGGACAGACACCGGGGAGCTGTTTTTT CASSQGTDTGELFF
TRBD1 TRBJ2-2 once TRBV11-3 TGTGCCAGCAGCTTCGGGACAGCAAGCACCGGGGAGCTGTTTTTT CASSFGTASTGELFF
TRBD2 TRBJ2-1 . TRBV29-1 TGCAGCGTTGACAGAGAATTGTCACTAGCGGGGGTCTACAATGAGCAGTTCTTC CSVDRELSLAGVYNEQFF
. TRBJ1-4 . TRBV4-2 TGTGCCAGCAGCCAAGATCCCCGTAATGAAAAACTGTTTTTT CASSQDPRNEKLFF
TRBD1 TRBJ1-2 . TRBV2 TGTGCCAGCCGGGACAGGGGTAAGGGCTACACCTTC CASRDRGKGYTF
. TRBJ1-4 . TRBV4-3 TGCGCCAGCAGCCAAGGCAGGGTTGAAAAACTGTTTTTT CASSQGRVEKLFF
TRBD1 TRBJ2-1 . TRBV9 TGTGCCAGCAGCGTAGGTGGGGACAGGAGCTCCTACAATGAGCAGTTCTTC CASSVGGDRSSYNEQFF
. TRBJ1-5 few TRBV3-1/TRBV3-2 TGTGCCAGCAGCCAAGACAACGGGCCCCAGCATTTT CASSQDNGPQHF
TRBD1 TRBJ1-5 . TRBV6-2/TRBV6-3 TGTGCCAGCAGTTACTCGATGGGGGCAGGGGGCTATCAGCCCCAGCATTTT CASSYSMGAGGYQPQHF
. TRBJ2-7 . TRBV6-5 TGTGCCAGCAGCCCGGGGGTAACGGGGTACGAGCAGTACTTC CASSPGVTGYEQYF
. TRBJ2-4 . TRBV3-1/TRBV3-2 TGTGCCAGCAGCCACAGGGTCCTAGCCAAAAACATTCAGTACTTC CASSHRVLAKNIQYF
TRBD2 TRBJ2-3 . TRBV11-2 TGTGCCAGCAGCTTAACCCAGCGGGGGACAGATACGCAGTATTTT CASSLTQRGTDTQYF
. TRBJ2-3 . TRBV9 TGTGCCAGCAGCGCTATCACGGGATTGACAGATACGCAGTATTTT CASSAITGLTDTQYF
TRBD1 TRBJ1-1 . TRBV19 TGTGCCAGTAGTACCACGGGACAGCCTATGAACACTGAAGCTTTCTTT CASSTTGQPMNTEAFF
TRBD2 TRBJ2-1 . TRBV11-2 TGTGCCAGCAGTCTAGCGGGAGTCTCCTACAATGAGCAGTTCTTC CASSLAGVSYNEQFF
TRBD1 TRBJ2-4 . TRBV19 TGTGCCAGTAGTATGACAGGGAGAGGCAAAAACATTCAGTACTTC CASSMTGRGKNIQYF
TRBD1 TRBJ2-5 . TRBV5-4 TGTGCCAGCAGCTGGCAGACAGGGCGGGAGACCCAGTACTTC CASSWQTGRETQYF
. TRBJ2-5 . TRBV3-1/TRBV3-2 TGTGCCAGCAGCCGCGAAGAGACCCAGTACTTC CASSREETQYF
TRBD2 TRBJ2-7 . TRBV27 TGTGCCAGCAGTTTATTCGGGGGGGATTACGAGCAGTACTTC CASSLFGGDYEQYF
TRBD1 TRBJ2-7 . TRBV19 TGTGCCAGTAGTATAACAGGGGGCTCCTACGAGCAGTACTTC CASSITGGSYEQYF
. TRBJ1-1 . TRBV11-3 TGTGCCAGCAGCTTAGCTAGGAACACTGAAGCTTTCTTT CASSLARNTEAFF
TRBD1 TRBJ2-7 . TRBV7-9 TGTGCCAGCAGCCGGGGACAGGGGTCCCACGAGCAGTACTTC CASSRGQGSHEQYF
TRBD1 TRBJ1-2 . TRBV3-1/TRBV3-2 TGTGCCAGCAGCCTCGGGACAGGGGGGAACTATGGCTACACCTTC CASSLGTGGNYGYTF
. TRBJ2-1 . TRBV5-4 TGTGCCAGCAGTTCGTACAATGAGCAGTTCTTC CASSSYNEQFF
. TRBJ2-5 once TRBV19 TGTGCCAGTAGTATAGGAGGGCGGGCAGCATACCAAGAGACCCAGTACTTC CASSIGGRAAYQETQYF
TRBD1 TRBJ2-1 once TRBV7-3 TGTGCCAGCAGCTCCAACCCCCCAGGGGGCGCGCAGTTCTTC CASSSNPPGGAQFF
TRBD1 TRBJ1-2 . TRBV4-2 TGTGCCAGCAGCCACAGCACCGCTCAGGGGGCCGGTAACTATGGCTACACCTTC CASSHSTAQGAGNYGYTF
. TRBJ2-7 . TRBV6-5 TGTGCCAGCAGTTACTCGTTCACGGGGGGCGGGGAGCAGTACTTC CASSYSFTGGGEQYF
. TRBJ1-2 . TRBV6-5 TGTGCCAGCACCCGGGACTATGGCTACACCTTC CASTRDYGYTF
TRBD1 TRBJ1-5 few TRBV18 TGTGCCAGCTCACCGGGACAGCTCAATCAGCCCCAGCATTTT CASSPGQLNQPQHF
TRBD1 TRBJ1-5 . TRBV28 TGTGCCAGCAGCTTGACAGGGAGTCAGCCCCAGCATTTT CASSLTGSQPQHF
TRBD1 TRBJ1-1 . TRBV5-1 TGCGCCAGCAGCTTGGGTGTCTCAGGGGGCACTGAAGCTTTCTTT CASSLGVSGGTEAFF
. TRBJ1-6 . TRBV19 TGTGCCAGTAGTATGGCAGGGCTATTCTCCGATTCACCCCTCCACTTT CASSMAGLFSDSPLHF
. TRBJ2-2 . TRBV5-1 TGCGCCAGCAACGTGGGGAGGAGCACCGGGGAGCTGTTTTTT CASNVGRSTGELFF
. TRBJ2-5 . TRBV19 TGTGCCAGTAGTATACTCACCGCCCGAGGGGAGACCCAGTACTTC CASSILTARGETQYF
. TRBJ2-3 once TRBV18 TGTGCCAGCTCACCACCGGAAGGAGCTTTCGAGACAGATACGCAGTATTTT CASSPPEGAFETDTQYF
. TRBJ2-1 . TRBV19 TGTGCCAGTAGTATCTTTCTTTCGGGGGACTCAGTTACCCAAATTTTCTTC CASSIFLSGDSVTQIFF
TRBD1 TRBJ2-2 . TRBV7-2 TGTGCCAGCAGCTCCCCATGGCGGGACAGGGGCACCGGGGAGCTGTTTTTT CASSSPWRDRGTGELFF
. TRBJ1-4 few TRBV5-6 TGTGCCAGCAGCTTGCTTCAGGGGTCGGGTGAAAAACTGTTTTTT CASSLLQGSGEKLFF
TRBD1 TRBJ2-3 . TRBV5-4 TGTGCCAGCAGATCGACAGGGGCTAGCACAGATACGCAGTATTTT CASRSTGASTDTQYF
. TRBJ2-1 . TRBV6-6 TGTGCCAGCAGTTACGCTAGTCTGTCTGAGCAGTTCTTC CASSYASLSEQFF
. TRBJ2-1 . TRBV6-5 TGTGCCAGCAGTTACGGCGGGCTAGCGACCTACAATGAGCAGTTCTTC CASSYGGLATYNEQFF
. TRBJ1-5 . TRBV3-1/TRBV3-2 TGTGCCAGCAGCCAAGGACAGTCTATTAGCAATCAGCCCCAGCATTTT CASSQGQSISNQPQHF
. TRBJ1-2 . TRBV12-3/TRBV12-4 TGTGCCAGCGCTATAGGACTTTCCGTGAACACCTTC CASAIGLSVNTF
TRBD2 TRBJ2-7 . TRBV7-3 TGTGCCAGCAGCTTAACGTCAGCGGGGGAAAACGAGCAGTACTTC CASSLTSAGENEQYF
TRBD2 TRBJ2-5 . TRBV19 TGTGCCAGTAGTAGACGCGGGGGGGCCGAGACCCAGTACTTC CASSRRGGAETQYF
TRBD1 TRBJ1-4 . TRBV7-9 TGTGCCAGCAGCCGACAGGGGGCGCGAGAAAAACTGTTTTTT CASSRQGAREKLFF
. TRBJ1-1 . TRBV7-3 TGTGCCAGCAGCCCCCGAGGGCCTGGGGGGACTGAAGCTTTCTTT CASSPRGPGGTEAFF
TRBD1 TRBJ2-2 . TRBV29-1 TGCAGCGTGACGAACCGACAGGGGGCAAACACCGGGGAGCTGTTTTTT CSVTNRQGANTGELFF